This T cell receptor (beta chain) is from a study of shared clonotypes between healthy human individuals. The germline CDR1 and CDR2 sequences are MNHEY and SVGAGI. Trimming cost V 2 bases and J 3 bases; bases outside gene matches: 7. The CDR3 totals 16 residues. Sequencing was performed with immunoSEQ multiplex PCR; in TCRdb, only in-frame clones are kept and a portion is missing. The sample has 2 million to 2.5 million clones; just under 95% are singletons. Sequencing was done on a sample of naive CD4+ T cells from PBMCs. Subset denoted: CD45RA+ positively selected. The receptor comes from a man in his late teens or twenties in good health. Some clones in this sample may be carry-over from other donors' samples. V gene TRBV6-5 combines with J gene TRBJ2-1; TRBD1 agrees at 7 bases. The CDR3 DNA follows: TGTGCCAGCAGTTACCGGGGCAGGGGGAACTACAATGAGCAGTTCTTC. Translated, it gives CASSYRGRGNYNEQFF.